This T cell receptor beta chain came from a study of spatial heterogeneity in lung cancer. The wider study: The authors sequenced available follow-up PBMC samples, taken a median of around two years after resection. Points from the study as a whole: TCRs found ubiquitously expanded in tumor appeared in blood more at resection than at follow-up.

About this clonotype: Its antigen remains unidentified.

The V end lost 2 bases, the J end lost 2 bases, and 13 bases lay between the germline ends. The CDR3 has 14 amino acids. Germline values: CDR1 DFQATT, CDR2 SNEGSKA (reference sequence). One entry per CDR3 protein results from TCRdb running MiXCR on the 5' RACE reads. The table has around 120,000 distinct CDR3 sequences, 12% seen once. Time point indicated: blood at routine non-recurrence follow-up after resection. Unsorted whole RNA from tumor, nontumor lung or frozen PBMC underwent sequencing. The receptor was derived from a male donor with early-stage non-small cell lung cancer. This chain links TRBV20-1 with TRBJ2-7; D is perhaps TRBD2 (6 bases). Source: PBMCs, taken at follow-up. For the CDR3, the DNA is TGCAGTGCTAGACCCTCGGCGGGGACCTACGAGCAGTACTTC. This codes for CSARPSAGTYEQYF.